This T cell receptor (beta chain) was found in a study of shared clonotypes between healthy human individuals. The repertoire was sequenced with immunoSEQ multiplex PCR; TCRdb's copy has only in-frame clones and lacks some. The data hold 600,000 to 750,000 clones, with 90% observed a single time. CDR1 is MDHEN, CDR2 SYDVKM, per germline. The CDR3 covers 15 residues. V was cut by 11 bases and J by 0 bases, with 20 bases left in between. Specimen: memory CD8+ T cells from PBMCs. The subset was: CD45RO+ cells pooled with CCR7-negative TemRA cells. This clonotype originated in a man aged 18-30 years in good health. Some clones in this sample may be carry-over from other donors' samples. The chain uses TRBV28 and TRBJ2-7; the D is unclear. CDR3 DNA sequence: TGTGCCCCCCCGAAGTGGACGATGAGCTCCTACGAGCAGTACTTC. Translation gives CAPPKWTMSSYEQYF.